One and the same sample provided the 26 T cell receptor beta chains below, sequenced in a study of long-term antiretroviral therapy in people with HIV. With survey level as its setting, the immunoSEQ assay was v3.0. This table comes from immunoSEQ multiplex PCR, and its TCRdb copy is limited to in-frame clones, with some not included. The sample yields about 28,000 clones, around 84% seen once. Specimen: unsorted PBMCs, collected 0.4 years after starting antiretroviral therapy. Receptor source: a man between 18 and 35 years old with HIV.

This sequence joins TRBV6-1 and TRBJ1-2; TRBD1 matches at 9 bases. This CDR3 is built from 13 residues. The J segment lost 2 bases and the V segment lost 10 bases, leaving 5 bases of the junction unmatched. The V gene's germline CDR1 is MNHNS and CDR2 SASEGT. DNA of the CDR3: TGTGCCATCGGGACAGGGACGAACTATGGCTACACCTTC. Its translation: CAIGTGTNYGYTF.

This rearrangement joins TRBV18 to TRBJ1-4; no clear D. CDR3 size: 12 residues. Trimming left V 4 bases short and J 5 bases short, with 5 bases between. Germline V CDR1 and CDR2: KGHSH, LQKENI. The CDR3 here is CASSRLNEKLFF. The CDR3 DNA is TGTGCCAGCTCACGATTGAATGAAAAACTGTTTTTT.

The rearrangement joins TRBV7-2 to TRBJ1-2, with TRBD1 matching over 7 bases. Trimming removed 5 bases from V and 2 bases from J; junction bases left unmatched: 14. The germline CDR1 and CDR2 sequences are SGHTA and FQGNSA. This CDR3 has 17 amino acids. The CDR3 bases are TGTGCCAGCAGCCACACCGACGGGACAGTAAGAAACTATGGCTACACCTTC. It specifies CASSHTDGTVRNYGYTF.

The chain employs TRBV15 and TRBJ1-5; 9 nucleotides agree with TRBD1. Losses at the gene ends were 5 bases for V and 4 bases for J; bases not matched to a gene: 3. Germline CDR1 reads LNHNV; CDR2 reads YYDKDF (reference sequence). This CDR3 spans 14 amino acids. The CDR3 is CATSGGQGNQPQHF. In nucleotides, the CDR3 is TGTGCCACCAGCGGGGGACAGGGTAATCAGCCCCAGCATTTT.

This clone has just one count. V gene TRBV9 combines with J gene TRBJ2-2; 12 positions match TRBD2. The germline CDR1 and CDR2 sequences are SGDLS and YYNGEE. V lost 4 bases to trimming and J lost 5 bases; unmatched junction nucleotides: 6. The CDR3 is made up of 16 amino acids. CDR3 nucleotides: TGTGCCAGCAGCAAGACTAGCGGGAGTAAGACCGGGGAGCTGTTTTTT. It specifies CASSKTSGSKTGELFF.

V is TRBV6-5 and J is TRBJ2-1; the D is unclear. The CDR3 runs to 14 residues. Looked up from germline, CDR1 is MNHEY and CDR2 is SVGAGI. V lost 7 bases and J lost 3, with 13 bases in between. CDR3 protein: CASMAYSLYNEQFF. The CDR3 coding sequence is TGTGCCAGCATGGCTTACTCCCTCTACAATGAGCAGTTCTTC.

This clone was counted a few times. The rearrangement joins TRBV6-4 to TRBJ2-1; D assignment may be TRBD1 or TRBD2 (5 bases each). This CDR3 region has 16 residues. Trimming took off 3 bases at V and 9 bases at J, with 21 bases between the two ends. Germline loops: CDR1 MRHNA, CDR2 SNTAGT. CDR3 nucleotides: TGTGCCAGCAGTGAGAGTGGGGGAGATCTCGGCGGTGAGCAGTTCTTC. Its protein product is CASSESGGDLGGEQFF.

This CDR3 is CASRLQGAMNTEAFF. In nucleotides, the CDR3 is TGTGCCAGCAGGCTACAGGGAGCAATGAACACTGAAGCTTTCTTT. This rearrangement joins TRBV11-2 to TRBJ1-1, with TRBD1 as a possible D gene (6 bases). Trimming cost V 6 bases and J 0 bases, with 14 bases left between them. The germline CDR1 and CDR2 sequences are SGHAT and FQNNGV. The CDR3 runs 15 residues.

This rearrangement joins TRBV12-5 to TRBJ2-7; TRBD2 matches 8 bases. The CDR3 extends over 12 amino acids. The junction had 1 base not matched to a gene; V was cut back by 7 bases and J by 2 bases. Germline-derived CDR1 and CDR2 are LGHNT and FRNRAP. The CDR3: CASAGGTYEQYF. The DNA of the CDR3 is TGTGCTAGTGCGGGGGGGACCTACGAGCAGTACTTC.

The chain has TRBV7-3 and TRBJ2-1; 9 bases map to TRBD2. Germline CDR1 SGHTA, CDR2 FQGTGA. This CDR3 spans 16 amino acids. The trim removed 1 base at V and 7 bases at J, leaving 8 bases unmatched. The DNA for the CDR3 is TGTGCCAGCAGCTTAAATCTTGGCGGGAGGGCGAATGAGCAGTTCTTC. Encoded protein: CASSLNLGGRANEQFF.

The rearrangement joins TRBV4-1 to TRBJ2-7, with D tentatively TRBD2 (5 bases). The germline gives CDR1 MGHRA, CDR2 YSYEKL. The CDR3 length is 13 residues. V lost 1 base and J lost 4, with 8 bases in between. The CDR3 spells CASSQGTRYEQYF. The DNA of the CDR3 is TGCGCCAGCAGCCAAGGGACTCGGTACGAGCAGTACTTC.

The chain carries TRBV9 and TRBJ2-7; 11 nucleotides agree with TRBD1. V lost 4 bases and J lost 0; bases outside the gene matches: 3. Germline V gives CDR1 SGDLS, CDR2 YYNGEE. The CDR3 totals 15 residues. DNA for the CDR3: TGTGCCAGCAGCCCCGGGACAGGGGGCTCCTACGAGCAGTACTTC. This translates into CASSPGTGGSYEQYF.

The chain carries TRBV2 and TRBJ2-1; 9 bases are shared with TRBD1. Losses at the gene ends were 8 bases for V and 0 bases for J; bases not matched to a gene: 5. Germline values: CDR1 SNHLY, CDR2 FYNNEI. This CDR3 region has 15 residues. The CDR3 is CASGTGLSSYNEQFF. In DNA form, the CDR3 reads TGTGCCAGCGGGACAGGGCTGAGCTCCTACAATGAGCAGTTCTTC.

This clone has just a few counts. The V call is TRBV27, the J call TRBJ1-5; D not resolved. This CDR3 contains 14 residues. Germline-derived CDR1 and CDR2 are MNHEY and SMNVEV (reference sequence). V gave up 5 bases and J gave up 4 bases, with 12 bases separating them. CDR3 amino acids: CASSPLGRNQPQHF. The DNA of the CDR3 is TGTGCCAGCAGTCCCTTGGGGAGGAATCAGCCCCAGCATTTT.

The rearrangement links TRBV7-2 to TRBJ1-1; D ambiguous. Per germline, CDR1 SGHTA and CDR2 FQGNSA. The CDR3 runs to 13 residues. V was trimmed by 3 bases and J by 4 bases, leaving 9 bases between them. The CDR3 reads CASSLRTVTEAFF. The CDR3 DNA follows: TGTGCCAGCAGCTTGCGAACCGTCACTGAAGCTTTCTTT.

V usage is TRBV13 and J usage is TRBJ1-2, with D maybe TRBD1 (6 bases). The ends were cut back, 7 bases at V and 2 bases at J, with 17 bases in the middle. Germline V lookup: CDR1 PRHDT, CDR2 FYEKMQ (reference sequence). The length of the CDR3 is 15 residues. The CDR3 bases are TGTGCCAGCACCCTAAGGAGGGGGGAGAACTATGGCTACACCTTC. This translates into CASTLRRGENYGYTF.

The V gene is TRBV5-6, the J gene TRBJ1-5, with D perhaps TRBD1 (5 bases). Germline V gives CDR1 SGHDT, CDR2 YYEEEE. This CDR3 spans 17 amino acids. V gave up 0 bases and J gave up 1 base, with 14 bases separating them. The CDR3 DNA reads as TGTGCCAGCAGCTTGGAAGGAGGGGTTGGAAGCAATCAGCCCCAGCATTTT. The encoded protein is CASSLEGGVGSNQPQHF.

The gene calls are TRBV27 and TRBJ1-6; D gene ambiguous. This CDR3 has 14 amino acids. CDR1 and CDR2 (germline): MNHEY, SMNVEV (reference sequence). V was cut by 4 bases and J by 9 bases, with 13 bases left in between. The DNA for the CDR3 is TGTGCCAGCAGTTCCGGGCTTGGCGGTTCACCCCTCCACTTT. Residues: CASSSGLGGSPLHF.

The chain carries TRBV27 and TRBJ1-1; D uncertain. The germline gives CDR1 MNHEY, CDR2 SMNVEV (reference sequence). This CDR3 is built from 13 residues. Trimming cost V 8 bases and J 6 bases, with 16 bases left between them. CDR3 sequence (DNA): TGTGCCAGCCGCCCCCTGTCGGCCTCTGAAGCTTTCTTT. Protein product: CASRPLSASEAFF.

This rearrangement joins TRBV5-1 to TRBJ2-7; D is perhaps TRBD2 (5 bases). The CDR3 is 13 residues long. Germline CDR1 reads SGHRS; CDR2 reads YFSETQ. V was clipped by 2 bases and J by 3 bases, with 9 bases between them. The CDR3 region has the DNA TGCGCCAGCAGCTTTGGAGGATACTACGAGCAGTACTTC. It is translated as CASSFGGYYEQYF.

The CDR3 bases are TGCGCCAGCAGCCAACTACAGGAAAGCAATCAGCCCCAGCATTTT. It translates to CASSQLQESNQPQHF. The rearrangement uses TRBV4-1 and TRBJ1-5; tentative D call: TRBD1 (5 bases). This CDR3 comprises 15 residues. V lost 2 bases and J 1 base, leaving 9 bases between the germline ends. The V gene's germline CDR1 is MGHRA and CDR2 YSYEKL.

The chain carries TRBV27 and TRBJ2-2; D gene uncertain. V was pared by 0 bases and J by 4 bases, with 0 bases between. Germline CDR1 and CDR2: MNHEY and SMNVEV (reference sequence). CDR3 size: 12 residues. The CDR3 DNA follows: TGTGCCAGCAGTTTATCCACCGGGGAGCTGTTTTTT. Translating it yields CASSLSTGELFF.

The V and J genes are TRBV25-1 and TRBJ2-4; TRBD1 agrees at 7 bases. CDR1 is MGHDK and CDR2 is SYGVNS in the germline V gene. The CDR3 is 13 amino acids. J lost 6 bases, V lost 5 bases, and 4 bases had no gene match. CDR3 DNA: TGTGCCAGCAGTAAGACAGGGCTAAACATTCAGTACTTC. It yields the protein CASSKTGLNIQYF.

The chain links TRBV5-1 to TRBJ2-2; D may correspond to TRBD1 or TRBD2 (5 bases each). Germline values: CDR1 SGHRS, CDR2 YFSETQ. The CDR3 spans 14 residues. Trimming cost V 4 bases and J 8 bases, with 15 bases left between them. CDR3 protein: CASSAPGTSGELFF. CDR3 nucleotide sequence: TGCGCCAGCAGCGCCCCAGGGACGTCGGGGGAGCTGTTTTTT.

This chain uses TRBV7-2 with TRBJ1-1; D is undetermined. Germline V gene lookup returns CDR1 SGHTA and CDR2 FQGNSA. CDR3 length: 16 residues. Deletions cut 1 base from V and 1 base from J, with 13 bases between. The CDR3 sequence is CASSLVGGLWNTEAFF. The CDR3 nucleotides are TGTGCCAGCAGCTTAGTAGGAGGATTATGGAACACTGAAGCTTTCTTT.

The chain links TRBV6-5 to TRBJ1-2; 7 bases fit TRBD1. The germline V gene encodes CDR1 MNHEY and CDR2 SVGAGI. V lost 0 bases and J lost 5; bases outside the gene matches: 3. The CDR3 has 14 amino acids. Here the CDR3 reads CASSYSGTAYGYTF. The CDR3 nucleotides are TGTGCCAGCAGTTACTCCGGGACAGCTTATGGCTACACCTTC.